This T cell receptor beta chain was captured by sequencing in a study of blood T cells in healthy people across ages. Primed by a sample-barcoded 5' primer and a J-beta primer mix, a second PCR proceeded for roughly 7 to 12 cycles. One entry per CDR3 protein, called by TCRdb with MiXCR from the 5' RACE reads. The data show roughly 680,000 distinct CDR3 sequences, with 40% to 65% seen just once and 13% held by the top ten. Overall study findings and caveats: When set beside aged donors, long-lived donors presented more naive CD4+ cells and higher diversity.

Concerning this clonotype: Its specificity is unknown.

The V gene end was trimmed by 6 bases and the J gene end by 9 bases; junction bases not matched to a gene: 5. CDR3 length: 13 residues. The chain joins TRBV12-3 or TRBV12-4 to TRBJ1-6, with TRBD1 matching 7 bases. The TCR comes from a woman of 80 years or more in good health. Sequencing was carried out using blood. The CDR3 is CASRDRVVSPLHF. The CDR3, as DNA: TGTGCCAGCAGAGACAGGGTAGTTTCACCCCTCCACTTT.